This T cell receptor (beta chain) appears in the sequencing data of a study of cytomegalovirus exposure and HLA in healthy donors. Comment on this clone: Its specificity is not known.

J was trimmed by 0 bases and V by 5 bases; bases with no gene match: 8. Germline V gives CDR1 SGHVS, CDR2 FQNEAQ. The CDR3 has 18 residues. Primers for the PCR totalled 60 Vbeta and 13 Jbeta. The protocol was immunoSEQ multiplex PCR, while the TCRdb copy is restricted to in-frame clones and leaves out a portion. The sample carries roughly 120,000 clones, around 78% recorded once. The study, taken as a whole, reports: A later analysis reportedly identified an Asian-associated ancestry cluster as carrying fewer N-insertions than the approximately 670-donor mean. Most CMV-associated TCR beta chains were later found to appear HLA-restricted. Many donors shared some public TCRs, even though most TCR sequences were rare.

Sequenced sample: PBMCs. The origin of this receptor is a woman in her twenties or thirties in good health and CMV-seropositive. This rearrangement joins TRBV7-8 to TRBJ1-4; TRBD1 aligns across 11 bases. The CDR3 loop reads CASSLRTGGLATNEKLFF. CDR3 coding DNA: TGTGCCAGCAGCCTTAGGACAGGGGGCCTTGCAACTAATGAAAAACTGTTTTTT.